A selection of T cell receptor beta chains follows, all from one sample in a study of CD8+CD57+ T cells in acquired aplastic anemia. TCRdb reprocessed the reads with MiXCR, giving one entry per CDR3 protein. The data hold about 210,000 distinct CDR3 sequences, with around 60% observed a single time. The material sequenced was sorted CD4+, CD8+, or CD8+CD57+ T cells (not recorded which) from PBMCs. These TCRs come from a human donor in good health. CDR3s include the opening cysteine and the closing phenylalanine or tryptophan. The D gene is left open where the match is weak. Part of the rows lack a size; the others show once, few, many or a class for expanded clones.

>many|TRBJ2-7|TRBV4-1|-
TGCGCCAGCAGCCAAGAAGGCCTGGGCGGGGCGGCCGAGCAGTACTTC
CASSQEGLGGAAEQYF
>many|TRBJ1-1|TRBV10-1|-
TGCGCCAGCAGTGCCGGGACACCAAACACTGAAGCTTTCTTT
CASSAGTPNTEAFF
>-|TRBJ2-1|TRBV20-1|TRBD2
TGCAGTGCTTCCCGACTAGCGGGGGACAATGAGCAGTTCTTC
CSASRLAGDNEQFF
>-|TRBJ2-5|TRBV6-6|-
TGTGCCAGTAAAGATGGGGTAGAGACCCAGTACTTC
CASKDGVETQYF
>many|TRBJ2-1|TRBV6-5|-
TGTGCCAGCAGTTACATGGGGCTCTACAATGAGCAGTTCTTC
CASSYMGLYNEQFF
>few|TRBJ2-5|TRBV10-3|-
TGTGCCATCAGTGAGTCGACGGGACGGTCGCAAGAGACCCAGTACTTC
CAISESTGRSQETQYF
>-|TRBJ1-2|TRBV7-2|-
TGTGCCAGCAGCTTAGTGCAAGGAGACTATGGCTACACCTTC
CASSLVQGDYGYTF
>-|TRBJ1-2|TRBV29-1|TRBD1
TGCAGCGTTGAACAGGGGGAGGCATATGGCTACACCTTC
CSVEQGEAYGYTF
>few|TRBJ2-7|TRBV27|TRBD2
TGTGCCAGCAGTTCCCCGCCTAGCGGGAGAACCTACGAGCAGTACTTC
CASSSPPSGRTYEQYF
>-|TRBJ1-5|TRBV15|-
TGTGCCACCAGCAGCCTAGGGAGCCGGGGTCAGCCCCAGCATTTT
CATSSLGSRGQPQHF
>-|TRBJ2-7|TRBV20-1|TRBD2
TGCAGTGCTGCGGAGACTAGCGGGAGGTCCTCCTACGAGCAGTACTTC
CSAAETSGRSSYEQYF
>once|TRBJ2-3|TRBV12-5|-
TGTGCTAGTGGTTTGGATTTGGGTACGCAGTATTTT
CASGLDLGTQYF
>many|TRBJ2-5|TRBV5-6|-
TGTGCCAGCAGCATCCGGGACTTGCAAGAGACCCAGTACTTC
CASSIRDLQETQYF
>-|TRBJ2-3|TRBV7-9|TRBD2
TGTGCCAGCAGCTTAAGCGGGAGTAGGACAGATACGCAGTATTTT
CASSLSGSRTDTQYF
>few|TRBJ2-1|TRBV2|TRBD2
TGTGCCAGCAGTGCGGGGGTTGTAGCGGGGGCCTACAATGAGCAGTTCTTC
CASSAGVVAGAYNEQFF
>-|TRBJ1-2|TRBV28|TRBD1
TGTGCCAGCAGTCCCCGGGACAGGGCTAACTATGGCTACACCTTC
CASSPRDRANYGYTF
>many|TRBJ2-7|TRBV13|-
TGTGCCAGCAGCTGCCGACAGAATGATTCCTACGAGCAGTACTTC
CASSCRQNDSYEQYF
>-|TRBJ2-3|TRBV7-3|TRBD2
TGTGCCAGCAGCTTCCAAGCGGGAGGATCAGATACGCAGTATTTT
CASSFQAGGSDTQYF
>-|TRBJ1-5|TRBV15|-
TGTGCCACCAGCAGAGAGCCAGTCGGCAATCAGCCCCAGCATTTT
CATSREPVGNQPQHF
>-|TRBJ1-1|TRBV10-3|-
TGTGCCATCAGGTCAGGGGTCGGGAACACTGAAGCTTTCTTT
CAIRSGVGNTEAFF
>-|TRBJ2-7|TRBV20-1|-
TGCAGTGCTTCGGACGGGTCCTACGAGCAGTACTTC
CSASDGSYEQYF
>many|TRBJ2-5|TRBV12-5|-
TGTGCTAGTGGCCCGGATTCGAGAGAGACCCAGTACTTC
CASGPDSRETQYF
>-|TRBJ1-4|TRBV5-1|-
TGCGCCAGCAGTTCAGGGGACGGAGTACTGTTTTTT
CASSSGDGVLFF
>few|TRBJ2-7|TRBV2|-
TGTGCCAGCAGTCGGGACACAGCCTACGAGCAGTACTTC
CASSRDTAYEQYF
>few|TRBJ1-6|TRBV10-1|-
TGCGCCAGTGTGAATTCGGGACTAGCGGGTAATTCACCCCTCCACTTT
CASVNSGLAGNSPLHF
>-|TRBJ1-4|TRBV6-1|-
TGTGCCAGCAACCCAGCTGGATTGGGGGAACTGTTTTTT
CASNPAGLGELFF
>-|TRBJ2-7|TRBV24-1|-
TGTGCCAGCAGTTACGCAAGCGGCGAGAGCGCCTACGAGCAGTACTTC
CASSYASGESAYEQYF
>many|TRBJ1-5|TRBV6-5|TRBD1
TGTGCCAGCAGTTACAAGGACAGGGTTTATCAGCCCCAGCATTTT
CASSYKDRVYQPQHF
>-|TRBJ1-2|TRBV7-9|-
TGTGCCAGCAGCTCCGGGACCTACTATGGCTACACCTTC
CASSSGTYYGYTF
>-|TRBJ2-7|TRBV20-1|TRBD1
TGCAGTGCCCCTGGGGGGGGGGACAGGGTTTACGAGCAGTACTTC
CSAPGGGDRVYEQYF
>-|TRBJ1-2|TRBV7-8|TRBD1
TGTGCCAGCAGCCCCATGCAAAGACAGGGTCCCGAAATAGGGTATGGCTACACCTTC
CASSPMQRQGPEIGYGYTF
>-|TRBJ1-5|TRBV29-1|TRBD1
TGCAGCGCTGGGACAGGGGATCAGCCCCAGCATTTT
CSAGTGDQPQHF
>-|TRBJ1-6|TRBV25-1|-
TGTGCCAGCAGTTATGGGAGTTGGAATTCACCCCTCCACTTT
CASSYGSWNSPLHF
>many|TRBJ2-1|TRBV19|TRBD2
TGTGCCAGCAGGACCGTAGCGGGAATCAATGAGCAGTTCTTC
CASRTVAGINEQFF
>-|TRBJ2-1|TRBV10-2|-
TGCGCCAGCAGTCGGGACAATGAGCAGTTCTTC
CASSRDNEQFF
>-|TRBJ2-1|TRBV20-1|-
TGCAGTGTTTCACGAAACAATAAGCAGTTCTTC
CSVSRNNKQFF
>-|TRBJ1-1|TRBV20-1|TRBD1
TGCAGTGCTAGAACCCCAACAGGGGAGAACACTGAAGCTTTCTTT
CSARTPTGENTEAFF
>-|TRBJ2-1|TRBV10-3|TRBD2
TGTGCCATCAGTGAAACTAGCGGGGGACACAATGAGCAGTTCTTC
CAISETSGGHNEQFF
>-|TRBJ2-7|TRBV6-6|TRBD1
TGTGCCAGCAGTTACCTGGACAGGGTTTACGAGCAGTACTTC
CASSYLDRVYEQYF
>-|TRBJ1-2|TRBV6-5|-
TGTGCCAGCAGTGAAGGAGGCACCTACTATGGCTACACCTTC
CASSEGGTYYGYTF
>many|TRBJ2-5|TRBV7-9|TRBD2
TGTGCCAGCAGCTCTAGACGGGGCGGGAGGGCCGGTGAGACCCAGTACTTC
CASSSRRGGRAGETQYF
>-|TRBJ2-7|TRBV7-9|-
TGTGCCAGCAGCTCGGACGTTCACGAGCAGTACTTC
CASSSDVHEQYF
>-|TRBJ2-7|TRBV7-9|-
TGTGCCAGCAGCTTAGGGCCAGTACTCTACGAGCAGTACTTC
CASSLGPVLYEQYF
>once|TRBJ2-3|TRBV19|-
TGTGCCAGTAGTATGAGTCTCGGAGATACGCAGTATTTT
CASSMSLGDTQYF
>-|TRBJ2-3|TRBV9|TRBD2
TGTGCCAGCAGTACCGGGACTAGCATAGATACGCAGTATTTT
CASSTGTSIDTQYF
>many|TRBJ2-1|TRBV11-3|-
TGTGCCAGCAGCGCCTTAGGGAGTGAGCAGTTCTTC
CASSALGSEQFF
>few|TRBJ1-5|TRBV29-1|TRBD1
TGCAGCGTGGCGGGCGGGACAGCTAGCAATCAGCCCCAGCATTTT
CSVAGGTASNQPQHF
>-|TRBJ2-7|TRBV20-1|TRBD2
TGCAGTGCCAAAAGACTAGCGGGATGGGAGACCTACGAGCAGTACTTC
CSAKRLAGWETYEQYF
>-|TRBJ1-3|TRBV29-1|-
TGCAGCGTTGCATACGGCAGTGGAAACACCATATATTTT
CSVAYGSGNTIYF
>many|TRBJ2-1|TRBV7-7|-
TGTGCCAGCAGCTCGACTCAGGGGTTGGGCAATGAGCAGTTCTTC
CASSSTQGLGNEQFF
>-|TRBJ2-7|TRBV10-1|TRBD1
TGCGCCAGCAGTGAGTCCGGGACAGGGGCCTACGAGCAGTACTTC
CASSESGTGAYEQYF